This T cell receptor (beta chain) was retrieved from a study of identical twins. Germline V gene sequence: CDR1 DFQATT, CDR2 SNEGSKA (reference sequence). CDR3 length equals 17 residues. V gave up 4 bases and J gave up 4 bases, with 23 bases separating them. Via MiXCR, TCRdb re-called the 5' RACE reads, giving one row per CDR3 protein. Among approximately 630,000 distinct CDR3 sequences, about 7.6% were seen once, and the ten largest hold around 1.6%. A further study also used this sample, focusing on yellow fever vaccine responses in identical twins. That work adds: As reported, the vaccine T cell response of twins seemed partly convergent and partly personalized.

The TCR sequence derives from a young woman in good health. The chain combines TRBV20-1 with TRBJ2-1, with D perhaps matching TRBD2 (6 bases). The sequenced sample was PBMCs. The CDR3 DNA reads TGCAGTGCTATTGATTCTAGCGCCCTTATATCATACAATGAGCAGTTCTTC. Encoded protein: CSAIDSSALISYNEQFF.